A selection of T cell receptor beta chains follows, all from one sample in a study of response to subunit inactivated influenza vaccine. From the RT-PCR reads, TCRdb called clonotypes with MiXCR, one entry per CDR3 protein. This sample has approximately 480,000 distinct CDR3 sequences, with roughly 9.7% found just once. The material was PBMCs from blood, obtained roughly 47 days after vaccination. All receptors come from a man aged 45-60 years who received an inactivated influenza vaccine. Both conserved end residues are part of each CDR3. The D gene is left open where the match is weak. The size field is filled for only some rows; it gives once, few, many or a size class.

v_call: TRBV5-6; d_call: -; clone_size: few; j_call: TRBJ2-5; cdr3_aa: CASISFGHGQETQYF; cdr3_nt: TGTGCCAGCATCAGTTTTGGGCACGGACAAGAGACCCAGTACTTC
v_call: TRBV28; d_call: TRBD1; clone_size: -; j_call: TRBJ2-4; cdr3_aa: CASSLVQGARNIQYF; cdr3_nt: TGTGCCAGCAGTTTAGTCCAGGGGGCTAGGAACATTCAGTACTTC
v_call: TRBV18; d_call: TRBD2; clone_size: many; j_call: TRBJ2-1; cdr3_aa: CASSPPLAAVYNEQFF; cdr3_nt: TGTGCCAGCTCACCACCTCTAGCGGCCGTCTACAATGAGCAGTTCTTC
v_call: TRBV29-1; d_call: -; clone_size: -; j_call: TRBJ1-1; cdr3_aa: CSVGGAFMNTEAFF; cdr3_nt: TGCAGCGTTGGGGGGGCGTTCATGAACACTGAAGCTTTCTTT
v_call: TRBV5-5; d_call: -; clone_size: many; j_call: TRBJ1-1; cdr3_aa: CASSLPGNTEAFF; cdr3_nt: TGTGCCAGCAGCTTGCCAGGGAACACTGAAGCTTTCTTT
v_call: TRBV5-1; d_call: TRBD2; clone_size: many; j_call: TRBJ2-1; cdr3_aa: CASSGSGNRNNEQFF; cdr3_nt: TGCGCCAGCAGCGGGAGCGGGAACAGAAACAATGAGCAGTTCTTC
v_call: TRBV10-2; d_call: TRBD1; clone_size: few; j_call: TRBJ2-5; cdr3_aa: CASSPGQPMTQYF; cdr3_nt: TGCGCCAGCAGTCCGGGACAGCCTATGACCCAGTACTTC
v_call: TRBV18; d_call: TRBD1; clone_size: -; j_call: TRBJ2-3; cdr3_aa: CASSPKEGQGWNTQYF; cdr3_nt: TGTGCCAGCTCACCTAAAGAGGGACAGGGCTGGAATACGCAGTATTTT
v_call: TRBV18; d_call: -; clone_size: many; j_call: TRBJ2-7; cdr3_aa: CASSPPLSYEQYF; cdr3_nt: TGTGCCAGCTCACCACCGCTAAGTTACGAGCAGTACTTC
v_call: TRBV4-2; d_call: TRBD2; clone_size: few; j_call: TRBJ2-4; cdr3_aa: CASSPRLAGTLAKNIQYF; cdr3_nt: TGTGCCAGCAGCCCCAGACTAGCGGGGACGCTAGCCAAAAACATTCAGTACTTC
v_call: TRBV20-1; d_call: TRBD2; clone_size: -; j_call: TRBJ2-3; cdr3_aa: CSAIIAGKPDTQYF; cdr3_nt: TGCAGTGCTATAATAGCGGGGAAACCAGATACGCAGTATTTT
v_call: TRBV28; d_call: -; clone_size: few; j_call: TRBJ1-6; cdr3_aa: CASSLGARSSYNSPLHF; cdr3_nt: TGTGCCAGCAGTTTAGGGGCAAGAAGCTCCTATAATTCACCCCTCCACTTT
v_call: TRBV5-1; d_call: -; clone_size: many; j_call: TRBJ2-3; cdr3_aa: CASSEASTDTQYF; cdr3_nt: TGCGCCAGCAGCGAGGCTAGCACAGATACGCAGTATTTT
v_call: TRBV7-2; d_call: TRBD1; clone_size: -; j_call: TRBJ2-1; cdr3_aa: CASSLASGGNYNEQFF; cdr3_nt: TGTGCCAGCAGCTTAGCGTCAGGGGGCAACTACAATGAGCAGTTCTTC
v_call: TRBV7-2; d_call: TRBD2; clone_size: few; j_call: TRBJ2-4; cdr3_aa: CASSSSSSGSNIQYF; cdr3_nt: TGTGCCAGCAGCTCCAGTTCTAGCGGGAGTAACATTCAGTACTTC
v_call: TRBV20-1; d_call: -; clone_size: -; j_call: TRBJ1-6; cdr3_aa: CSARGQLYNSPLHF; cdr3_nt: TGCAGTGCAAGAGGACAGTTATATAATTCACCCCTCCACTTT
v_call: TRBV5-1; d_call: -; clone_size: few; j_call: TRBJ1-5; cdr3_aa: CASSPDSGNQPQHF; cdr3_nt: TGCGCCAGCAGCCCTGACAGCGGCAATCAGCCCCAGCATTTT
v_call: TRBV5-1; d_call: -; clone_size: few; j_call: TRBJ2-5; cdr3_aa: CASSGLPGETQYF; cdr3_nt: TGCGCCAGCTCGGGCCTCCCCGGGGAGACCCAGTACTTC
v_call: TRBV28; d_call: -; clone_size: few; j_call: TRBJ2-7; cdr3_aa: CASSFEGGWVEQYF; cdr3_nt: TGTGCCAGCAGTTTTGAGGGAGGCTGGGTCGAGCAGTACTTC
v_call: TRBV27; d_call: TRBD2; clone_size: few; j_call: TRBJ2-5; cdr3_aa: CASSYGTSGQETQYF; cdr3_nt: TGTGCCAGCAGTTACGGGACTAGCGGACAAGAGACCCAGTACTTC